This TCR beta chain was retrieved from a study of T-cell memory formation after mild COVID-19. About the study: The TCR clusters were mostly specific to one donor.

The TCR alpha and TCR beta cDNA libraries, bearing sample barcodes and UMIs, were generated by 5'RACE using constant-segment primers. Via MiXCR, TCRdb re-called the 5' RACE reads, giving one row per CDR3 protein. The data contain 250,000 or so distinct CDR3 sequences, about a sixth of them singletons. Study-wide points: Clonal second-wave expansions that peaked on day 37 had unconfirmed SARS-CoV-2 specificity.

V was shortened by 1 base and J by 5 bases, with 18 bases between the two germline ends. CDR1 is SGHVS and CDR2 is FNYEAQ in the germline V gene. This CDR3 has 17 amino acids. This clonotype was picked up a small number of times. Its target is not known. The J gene is TRBJ2-1, the V gene TRBV7-6, with D possibly matching TRBD2 (5 bases). The TCR sequence derives from a young man who had mild COVID-19 (a few samples of this study predate the infection). Cell type and time point are not known. The material sequenced was PBMCs or a T cell subset sorted from them (not recorded which). This CDR3 is CASSLDIGRRLHNEQFF. The CDR3 nucleotides read TGTGCCAGCAGCTTAGATATAGGGAGAAGACTCCACAATGAGCAGTTCTTC.